Listed below are T cell receptor beta chains from one sample, sequenced in a study of T cell changes during pregnancy in multiple sclerosis. TCRdb's table, derived via immunoSEQ multiplex PCR, lists solely in-frame clones and lacks some. The sample consists of 90,000 to 95,000 clones, around 93% of them appearing once. The source material was peripheral blood, sampled in the first trimester of pregnancy. These receptors came from a female donor with multiple sclerosis, enrolled in a pregnancy study. Each CDR3 is given with its conserved first and last residue. D genes are given only for firm matches. The size field is filled for only some rows; it gives once, few, many or a size class.

clone_size d_call j_call v_call cdr3_aa cdr3_nt
few - TRBJ1-2 TRBV7-3 CASSFGQGLIIYGYTF TGTGCCAGCAGCTTCGGGCAGGGCCTTATTATCTATGGCTACACCTTC
- - TRBJ2-2 TRBV9 CASSVVGGATGELFF TGTGCCAGCAGCGTAGTAGGCGGGGCCACCGGGGAGCTGTTTTTT
- - TRBJ1-1 TRBV19 CASSIGQANTEAFF TGTGCCAGTAGTATAGGGCAGGCGAACACTGAAGCTTTCTTT
- - TRBJ1-4 TRBV9 CASSVEVTLATNEKLFF TGTGCCAGCAGCGTAGAAGTGACACTTGCAACTAATGAAAAACTGTTTTTT
- - TRBJ2-7 TRBV19 CASSIRGLSSYEQYF TGTGCCAGTAGTATTCGAGGACTGAGCTCCTACGAGCAGTACTTC
- - TRBJ2-2 TRBV5-1 CASSLAGGTGELFF TGCGCCAGCAGCTTGGCGGGTGGCACCGGGGAGCTGTTTTTT
- - TRBJ1-6 TRBV6-1 CASSGQSSYNSPLHF TGTGCCAGCAGCGGACAGAGCTCCTATAATTCACCCCTCCACTTT
- - TRBJ1-2 TRBV7-3 CASSLYQGSAEGYTF TGTGCCAGCAGCTTATATCAGGGTTCCGCGGAAGGCTACACCTTC
- - TRBJ2-3 TRBV7-9 CASSVGGGTDTQYF TGTGCCAGCAGCGTAGGGGGGGGGACAGATACGCAGTATTTT
- - TRBJ1-2 TRBV13 CASGQGRVDYGYTF TGTGCCAGTGGTCAGGGAAGGGTGGACTATGGCTACACCTTC
- TRBD1 TRBJ1-2 TRBV5-1 CASRETGGLGYTF TGCGCCAGCAGGGAGACAGGGGGCTTGGGCTACACCTTC
- - TRBJ1-2 TRBV27 CASSLSTGGGYTF TGTGCCAGCAGTTTAAGTACAGGTGGCGGCTACACCTTC
- - TRBJ1-2 TRBV30 CAFDTSSNYGYTF TGTGCCTTCGATACATCGTCTAACTATGGCTACACCTTC
- TRBD1 TRBJ1-6 TRBV5-8 CASAGGSSYNSPLHF TGTGCCAGCGCAGGGGGGAGCTCCTATAATTCACCCCTCCACTTT
- TRBD1 TRBJ1-1 TRBV9 CASSPLGQMNTEAFF TGTGCCAGCAGCCCCCTGGGACAGATGAACACTGAAGCTTTCTTT
- - TRBJ1-5 TRBV7-9 CASSLLGSNQPQHF TGTGCCAGCAGCTTACTCGGGTCTAATCAGCCCCAGCATTTT
- - TRBJ1-1 TRBV4-2 CASSQGPGGLNTEAFF TGTGCCAGCAGCCAAGGCCCCGGGGGATTGAACACTGAAGCTTTCTTT
- - TRBJ1-4 TRBV6-5 CASSYTVQAPVVKLFF TGTGCCAGCAGTTACACCGTACAGGCCCCTGTTGTAAAACTGTTTTTT
- - TRBJ2-7 TRBV13 CASTLGGPSPSEQYF TGTGCCAGCACGTTGGGGGGGCCCTCCCCCTCCGAGCAGTACTTC
- - TRBJ1-4 TRBV18 CASSPLKFPGINEKLFF TGTGCCAGCTCACCACTTAAGTTCCCGGGAATCAATGAAAAACTGTTTTTT
- TRBD1 TRBJ1-5 TRBV5-1 CASSLDGQGNQPQHF TGCGCCAGCAGCTTGGACGGACAGGGGAATCAGCCCCAGCATTTT
- - TRBJ2-5 TRBV5-4 CASSLASSGETQYF TGTGCCAGCAGCTTGGCCTCCAGCGGAGAGACCCAGTACTTC
few TRBD1 TRBJ1-5 TRBV25-1 CASSPSGGWQPQHF TGTGCCAGCAGTCCCTCAGGGGGCTGGCAGCCCCAGCATTTT
- - TRBJ1-1 TRBV6-1 CASSLDRNTEAFF TGTGCCAGCAGTTTGGACAGGAACACTGAAGCTTTCTTT
- - TRBJ1-2 TRBV7-8 CASSLGVFPGGYTF TGTGCCAGCAGCTTAGGAGTGTTCCCGGGTGGCTACACCTTC
- - TRBJ1-1 TRBV18 CASSPIWGDAEAFF TGTGCCAGCTCACCAATTTGGGGGGACGCTGAAGCTTTCTTT
once TRBD2 TRBJ2-7 TRBV29-1 CSVRGLANSYEQYF TGCAGCGTTAGGGGACTAGCCAACTCCTACGAGCAGTACTTC
- - TRBJ1-1 TRBV30 CAWRRQMNTEAFF TGTGCCTGGAGGAGGCAGATGAACACTGAAGCTTTCTTT
- TRBD1 TRBJ1-3 TRBV30 CAWASGGGGNTIYF TGTGCCTGGGCGTCAGGGGGCGGAGGAAACACCATATATTTT
- - TRBJ2-7 TRBV13 CASSLGRGTTYEQYF TGTGCCAGCAGCTTAGGGAGGGGGACTACCTACGAGCAGTACTTC
- - TRBJ1-1 TRBV7-3 CASSGGTEAFF TGTGCCAGCTCCGGGGGCACTGAAGCTTTCTTT
- - TRBJ1-2 TRBV6-5 CASIPGSGYGYTF TGTGCCAGCATACCTGGCAGTGGCTATGGCTACACCTTC
- - TRBJ2-7 TRBV5-6 CASSLGAGSYEQYF TGTGCCAGCAGCTTGGGGGCGGGCTCCTACGAGCAGTACTTC
- TRBD2 TRBJ2-5 TRBV5-1 CASRTGISGGLGETQYF TGCGCCAGCAGGACCGGGATTAGCGGGGGCCTTGGGGAGACCCAGTACTTC
once - TRBJ2-7 TRBV7-2 CASSPSPMNFYEQYF TGTGCCAGCAGCCCCTCACCTATGAACTTCTACGAGCAGTACTTC
- - TRBJ2-5 TRBV27 CASSLWSGGILQETQYF TGTGCCAGCAGTTTATGGTCGGGGGGCATCCTCCAAGAGACCCAGTACTTC
- TRBD1 TRBJ1-2 TRBV11-1 CALHGQGSNYGYTF TGTGCCTTACATGGACAGGGCTCGAACTATGGCTACACCTTC
- - TRBJ2-1 TRBV27 CASSPNRYDEQFF TGTGCCAGCAGTCCCAATCGGTACGATGAGCAGTTCTTC
once - TRBJ1-2 TRBV19 CASKDSTLYGYTF TGTGCCAGTAAGGACAGCACCTTATATGGCTACACCTTC
- - TRBJ1-2 TRBV18 CASSPSTTGGYTF TGTGCCAGCTCACCGTCAACCACCGGTGGCTACACCTTC
few - TRBJ1-1 TRBV20-1 CSASEAFF TGCAGTGCCTCTGAAGCTTTCTTT
- TRBD1 TRBJ1-6 TRBV5-1 CASRFEQGRNSPLHF TGCGCCAGCAGATTCGAACAGGGGCGCAATTCACCCCTCCACTTT
once - TRBJ2-7 TRBV7-9 CASGQGGPVEQYF TGTGCCAGCGGCCAGGGCGGACCCGTCGAGCAGTACTTC
- - TRBJ2-1 TRBV13 CASSPDRFNEQFF TGTGCCAGCAGCCCCGACAGGTTCAATGAGCAGTTCTTC
- TRBD1 TRBJ1-4 TRBV29-1 CSVPTGAGNEKLFF TGCAGCGTTCCTACAGGGGCAGGGAATGAAAAACTGTTTTTT
once - TRBJ2-5 TRBV2 CASSAGTTQYF TGTGCCAGCAGTGCCGGGACTACCCAGTACTTC